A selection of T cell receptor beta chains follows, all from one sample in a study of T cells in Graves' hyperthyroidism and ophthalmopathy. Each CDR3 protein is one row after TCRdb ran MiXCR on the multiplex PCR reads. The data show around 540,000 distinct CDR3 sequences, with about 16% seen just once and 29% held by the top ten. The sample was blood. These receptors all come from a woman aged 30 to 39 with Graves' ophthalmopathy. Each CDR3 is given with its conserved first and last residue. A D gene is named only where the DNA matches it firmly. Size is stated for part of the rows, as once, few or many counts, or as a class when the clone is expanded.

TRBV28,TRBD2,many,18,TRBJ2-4,TGTGCCAGCAGTTCCCGGTCCGGACTAGCGGGAGGGATAGACATTCAGTACTTC,CASSSRSGLAGGIDIQYF
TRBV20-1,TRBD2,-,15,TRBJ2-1,TGCAGTGCTAGACTGACTAGCGGGCTCAGCAATGAGCAGTTCTTC,CSARLTSGLSNEQFF
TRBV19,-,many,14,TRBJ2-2,TGTGCCAGTAGTATAGACAGCCACACCGGGGAGCTGTTTTTT,CASSIDSHTGELFF
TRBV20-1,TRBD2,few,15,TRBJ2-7,TGCAGTGTAACGTCAGCGGGAGTCGTATCCCGCGAGCAGTACTTC,CSVTSAGVVSREQYF
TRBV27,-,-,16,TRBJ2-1,TGTGCCAGCAGTCCCCCTGGGGCGGTGAGGTACAATGAGCAGTTCTTC,CASSPPGAVRYNEQFF
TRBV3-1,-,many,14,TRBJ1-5,TGTGCCAGCAGCCACCGACGGGGGGATCAGCCCCAGCATTTT,CASSHRRGDQPQHF
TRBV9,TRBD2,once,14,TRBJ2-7,TGTGCCAGCAGCGTAGGTGCGGGAGCTACCGAGCAGTACTTC,CASSVGAGATEQYF
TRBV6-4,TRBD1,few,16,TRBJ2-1,TGTGCCAGCACCGATTCAACAGGGGGCGACTACAATGAGCAGTTCTTC,CASTDSTGGDYNEQFF
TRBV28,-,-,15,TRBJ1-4,TGTGCCAGCAGCAAGTCGATTGCAACTAATGAAAAACTGTTTTTT,CASSKSIATNEKLFF
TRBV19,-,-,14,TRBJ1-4,TGTGCCAGTAGCGGGTACAAGGCTAATGAAAAACTGTTTTTT,CASSGYKANEKLFF
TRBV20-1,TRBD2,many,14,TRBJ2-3,TGCAGTGCTAGAGCGGGGGGATACACAGATACGCAGTATTTT,CSARAGGYTDTQYF
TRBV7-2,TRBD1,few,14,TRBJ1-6,TGTGCCAGCAGCGGACGGACAGGCAATTCACCCCTCCACTTT,CASSGRTGNSPLHF
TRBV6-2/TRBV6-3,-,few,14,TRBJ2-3,TGTGCCAGCCGACTGGGGGGGGCCACAGATACGCAGTATTTT,CASRLGGATDTQYF
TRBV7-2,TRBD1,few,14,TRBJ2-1,TGTGCCAGCAGTTCCACCGGGACAGGGAATGAGCAGTTCTTC,CASSSTGTGNEQFF
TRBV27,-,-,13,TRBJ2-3,TGTGCCAGCGGGGGGTCCGAGCAGCATACGCAGTATTTT,CASGGSEQHTQYF
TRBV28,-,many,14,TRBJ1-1,TGTGCCAGCAGTTCCGAGGGGTCGTCCGCTGAAGCTTTCTTT,CASSSEGSSAEAFF
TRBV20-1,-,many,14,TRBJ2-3,TGCAGTGCACCCCAGGACTACTACACAGATACGCAGTATTTT,CSAPQDYYTDTQYF
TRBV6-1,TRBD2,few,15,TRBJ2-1,TGTGCCAGCTCGCTAGCGGGAGTTTTGGGCAATGAGCAGTTCTTC,CASSLAGVLGNEQFF
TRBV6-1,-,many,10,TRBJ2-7,TGTGCCAGCAGATCGGGTACGGAGTACTTC,CASRSGTEYF
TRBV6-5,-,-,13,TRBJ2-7,TGTGCCAGCAGTTCTTCAGGGATTTACGAGCAGTACTTC,CASSSSGIYEQYF
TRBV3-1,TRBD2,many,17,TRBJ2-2,TGTGCCAGCAGCCCCGGACTAGCGCCCCATCTCATCGGGGAGCTGTTTTTT,CASSPGLAPHLIGELFF
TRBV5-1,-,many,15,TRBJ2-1,TGCGCCAGCAGCTTGGAGGTTACCTCCTACAATGAGCAGTTCTTC,CASSLEVTSYNEQFF